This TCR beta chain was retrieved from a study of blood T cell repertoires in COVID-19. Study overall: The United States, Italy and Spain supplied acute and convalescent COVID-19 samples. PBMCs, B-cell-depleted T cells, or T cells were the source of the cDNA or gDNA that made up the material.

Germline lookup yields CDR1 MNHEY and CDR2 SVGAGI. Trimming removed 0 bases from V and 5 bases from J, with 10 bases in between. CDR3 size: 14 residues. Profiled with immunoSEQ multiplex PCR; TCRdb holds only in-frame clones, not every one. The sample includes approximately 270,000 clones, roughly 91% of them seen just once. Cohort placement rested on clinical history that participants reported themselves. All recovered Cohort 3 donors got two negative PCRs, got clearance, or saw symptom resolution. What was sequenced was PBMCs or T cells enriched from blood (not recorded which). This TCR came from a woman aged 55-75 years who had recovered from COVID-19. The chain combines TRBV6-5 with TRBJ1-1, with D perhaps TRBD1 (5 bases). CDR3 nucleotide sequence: TGTGCCAGCAGTTACTCTCAGGGAGGAACTGAAGCTTTCTTT. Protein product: CASSYSQGGTEAFF.